A single sample is the source of the 7 T cell receptor beta chains below, sequenced in a study of T cell repertoires in cytomegalovirus infection. Antigens for these TCRs are unknown. A single record per CDR3 protein comes from TCRdb applying MiXCR to the reads. The profile shows a few hundred thousand distinct CDR3 sequences, under 45% of them singletons. The sequencing here drew on cultured PBMCs, taken from culture after CMV antigen stimulation. The receptors derive from a human donor in good health (CMV status not recorded). Some clones in this sample may be carry-over from other donors' samples.

This chain uses TRBV12-3 or TRBV12-4 with TRBJ1-6, with 8 bases that match TRBD1. This CDR3 region has 14 residues. V lost 6 bases, J lost 10 bases, and 8 bases stayed unmatched. The CDR3 spells CASSPGTGASPLHF. As DNA, the CDR3 is TGTGCCAGCAGCCCCGGGACAGGAGCGTCACCCCTCCACTTT.

V is TRBV7-2 and J is TRBJ1-1, with TRBD1 matching 7 bases. Germline lookup yields CDR1 SGHTA and CDR2 FQGNSA. The CDR3 has 15 amino acids. V gave up 5 bases and J gave up 3 bases; unmatched junction bases: 9. The CDR3, as DNA: TGTGCCAGCAGCATCCGGACAGGTGGAGACACTGAAGCTTTCTTT. Protein: CASSIRTGGDTEAFF.

The chain combines TRBV7-2 with TRBJ1-6, with unresolved D. Between the trimmed V and J ends, which lost 5 bases and 0 bases, there was a span of 8 bases. Per the germline V gene, CDR1 is SGHTA and CDR2 is FQGNSA. The CDR3 contains 15 residues. The CDR3 here is CASSTRSSYNSPLHF. CDR3 in DNA: TGTGCCAGCAGCACAAGGAGCTCCTATAATTCACCCCTCCACTTT.

This clonotype was detected only a few times. V and J are TRBV7-2 and TRBJ2-4, with D hard to call. V gave up 5 bases and J gave up 2 bases, with 7 bases separating them. Germline CDR1 is SGHTA and CDR2 is FQGNSA. The length of the CDR3 is 13 residues. CDR3 nucleotide sequence: TGTGCCAGCAGCCCAGAGACCAAAAACATTCAGTACTTC. It encodes CASSPETKNIQYF.

This clonotype was seen a handful of times. The chain uses TRBV2 and TRBJ2-5; possibly TRBD2 for D (5 bases). This CDR3 has 16 residues. The V end lost 7 bases, the J end lost 0 bases, and 18 bases lay between the germline ends. Per germline, CDR1 SNHLY and CDR2 FYNNEI. In DNA form, the CDR3 reads TGTGCCAGCATGAGACTTATCGGGGTCAACCAAGAGACCCAGTACTTC. It codes for CASMRLIGVNQETQYF.

The chain uses TRBV19 and TRBJ2-1; a weak D match, TRBD2 (5 bases). V was trimmed by 6 bases and J by 9 bases, leaving 15 bases between them. This CDR3 region has 13 residues. Germline V gene data show CDR1 as LNHDA and CDR2 as SQIVND (reference sequence). CDR3 in amino acids: CASSSWVRGEQFF. As DNA, the CDR3 is TGTGCCAGTAGCTCTTGGGTCCGGGGTGAGCAGTTCTTC.

This clonotype has just a few counts. The chain employs TRBV7-4 and TRBJ1-2; tentative D call: TRBD1 (5 bases). The germline V and J ends were trimmed by 8 bases and 2 bases, with 9 bases remaining between them. Germline V lookup: CDR1 SGHVT, CDR2 SQSDAQ. This CDR3 comprises 12 residues. The CDR3 DNA is TGTGCCAGCCCACGACAGAACTATGGCTACACCTTC. Translation gives CASPRQNYGYTF.